The 22 T cell receptor beta chains below come from one sample, sequenced in a study of T cells expressing NK-cell markers. One entry per CDR3 protein, without DNA, is what TCRdb gives after re-calling the 5' RACE reads. This sample's clone table lists some 150,000 distinct CDR3 sequences. Input material: blood T cells: a sorted CD56 or NKG2C T cell subset, CD4+ or CD8+ T cells, or bulk PBMC T cells (not recorded which). The receptors originated from a man aged 18 to 30 in good health.

The chain combines TRBV27 with TRBJ2-1; TCRdb designates TRBD2, a call that cannot be tested without DNA. CDR3 length equals 13 residues. Looked up from germline, CDR1 is MNHEY and CDR2 is SMNVEV (reference sequence). CDR3 loop: CASTTRGYNEQFF.

This chain joins TRBV7-6 and TRBJ2-2; TCRdb proposes TRBD2, but this gene call is untestable without DNA. Germline values: CDR1 SGHVS, CDR2 FNYEAQ. This CDR3 spans 16 amino acids. Here the CDR3 reads CAINYPGTSDTGELFF.

The CDR3 loop is CASSWGLAVNEQFF. This rearrangement joins TRBV13 to TRBJ2-1; the TCRdb D gene call, TRBD2, has no DNA to confirm it. CDR1 is PRHDT and CDR2 is FYEKMQ in the germline V gene (reference sequence). The CDR3 sequence is 14 residues long.

The rearrangement joins TRBV27 to TRBJ1-6; with no DNA, the TCRdb D assignment of TRBD1 cannot be verified. Germline V gene data show CDR1 as MNHEY and CDR2 as SMNVEV (reference sequence). The CDR3 is 16 residues long. This chain's CDR3 is CASSLPQGVGNSPLHF.

V usage is TRBV19 and J usage is TRBJ2-1; the TCRdb call, TRBD2, lacks DNA for checking. Germline values: CDR1 LNHDA, CDR2 SQIVND (reference sequence). The CDR3 consists of 16 residues. The CDR3 protein is CASSPAPGLDLVEQFF.

This chain connects TRBV3-1 to TRBJ2-3; the D call from TCRdb, TRBD1, cannot be confirmed without DNA. The CDR3 consists of 15 residues. CDR1 is LGHDT and CDR2 is YNNKEL in the germline V gene (reference sequence). Here the CDR3 reads CASVLGDKYTDTQYF.

This rearrangement joins TRBV7-2 to TRBJ2-1. The CDR3 runs to 15 residues. Germline V lookup: CDR1 SGHTA, CDR2 FQGNSA. CDR3 region: CASRLWVAGYNEQFF.

The V gene is TRBV6-5, the J gene TRBJ2-2; TCRdb's assignment of TRBD2 cannot be checked, as there is no DNA. Germline CDR1 reads MNHEY; CDR2 reads SVGAGI. This CDR3 has 17 residues. CDR3 region: CASSYLTSGTNTGELFF.

J is TRBJ1-2 and V is TRBV12-3 or TRBV12-4; TCRdb designates TRBD1, a call that cannot be tested without DNA. CDR3 size: 14 residues. Here the CDR3 reads CASSPPGRGYGYTF.

The V and J genes are TRBV20-1 and TRBJ2-5; the TCRdb D gene call, TRBD2, has no DNA to confirm it. Germline CDR1 and CDR2: DFQATT and SNEGSKA (reference sequence). This CDR3 has 14 amino acids. CDR3 loop: CSARQREVEETQYF.

This CDR3 is CASSSGDRTGEAFF. The chain combines TRBV9 with TRBJ1-1; TCRdb designates TRBD1, a call that cannot be tested without DNA. This CDR3 region has 14 residues. The V gene's germline CDR1 is SGDLS and CDR2 YYNGEE.

The genes are TRBV12-3 or TRBV12-4 and TRBJ2-1. The CDR3 is 14 amino acids. The CDR3 sequence is CASSLTTSYNEQFF.

CDR3 region: CASSHLPRLAGGETQYF. This chain links TRBV14 with TRBJ2-5; TCRdb outputs TRBD2, but without DNA this stays unchecked. From germline, CDR1 is SGHDN and CDR2 FVKESK. This CDR3 contains 17 residues.

This chain links TRBV30 with TRBJ2-1; TCRdb designates TRBD2, a call that cannot be tested without DNA. The CDR3 runs 14 residues. In germline, CDR1 is GTSNPN, CDR2 SVGIG (reference sequence). This CDR3 reads CAWSVLGGSDEQFF. Full variable domain (remainder filled in from reference TRBV30 and TRBJ2-1): SQTIHQWPATLVQPVGSPLSLECTVEGTSNPNLYWYRQAAGRGLQLLFYSVGIGQISSEVPQNLSASRPQDRQFILSSKKLLLSDSGFYLCAWSVLGGSDEQFFGPGTRLTVL.

This chain links TRBV24-1 with TRBJ2-1; TCRdb's D call, TRBD2, is unchecked because there is no DNA. Germline V gene sequence: CDR1 KGHDR, CDR2 SFDVKD. The CDR3 runs 15 residues. This CDR3 reads CATSDKGLGYNEQFF.

V and J are TRBV5-1 and TRBJ2-3. CDR3 length: 12 residues. Germline CDR1 is SGHRS and CDR2 is YFSETQ. Here the CDR3 reads CASRTSGDTQYF.

This chain links TRBV10-3 with TRBJ1-1. Looked up from germline, CDR1 is ENHRY and CDR2 is SYGVKD. There are 14 residues in the CDR3. The CDR3 sequence is CAISESTVNTEAFF.

The chain couples TRBV27 to TRBJ2-7; TCRdb proposes TRBD1, but this gene call is untestable without DNA. Per the germline V gene, CDR1 is MNHEY and CDR2 is SMNVEV (reference sequence). This CDR3 has 17 residues. CDR3 residues: CASSLGPGTGTSYEQYF.

The chain employs TRBV20-1 and TRBJ2-1; TCRdb reports TRBD2, a call that lacks DNA to check it against. This CDR3 contains 16 residues. Germline V gives CDR1 DFQATT, CDR2 SNEGSKA (reference sequence). The CDR3: CSAIYLGLAGFNEQFF.

CDR3 in amino acids: CASSLLGGDGTGELFF. The V call is TRBV27, the J call TRBJ2-2. The CDR3 consists of 16 residues. In germline, CDR1 is MNHEY, CDR2 SMNVEV (reference sequence).

The V call is TRBV4-1, the J call TRBJ2-1; TCRdb calls TRBD1, which cannot be checked without DNA. The CDR3 is 16 residues long. CDR1 and CDR2 (germline): MGHRA, YSYEKL. The CDR3 sequence: CASSQEWTGRDNEQFF.

The chain couples TRBV4-3 to TRBJ2-2; the D gene TCRdb calls, TRBD2, cannot be checked with no DNA. In germline, CDR1 is LGHNA, CDR2 YSLEER. The CDR3 totals 17 residues. This CDR3 reads CASSPWGAGGYTGELFF.